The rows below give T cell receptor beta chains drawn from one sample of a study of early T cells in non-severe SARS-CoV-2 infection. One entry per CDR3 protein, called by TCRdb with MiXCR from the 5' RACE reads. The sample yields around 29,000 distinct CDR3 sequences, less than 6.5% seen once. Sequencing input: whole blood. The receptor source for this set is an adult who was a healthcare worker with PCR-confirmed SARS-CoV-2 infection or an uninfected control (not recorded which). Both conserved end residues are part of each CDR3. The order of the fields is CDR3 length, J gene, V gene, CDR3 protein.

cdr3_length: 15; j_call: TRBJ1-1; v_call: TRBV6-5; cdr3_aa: CASSLRDRMNTEAFF
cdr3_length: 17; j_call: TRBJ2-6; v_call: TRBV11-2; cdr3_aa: CASSFRDSPAGANVLTF
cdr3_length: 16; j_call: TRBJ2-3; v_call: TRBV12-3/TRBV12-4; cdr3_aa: CASSLERGYYTDTQYF
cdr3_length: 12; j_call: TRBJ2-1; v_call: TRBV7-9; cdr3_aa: CASGLWNNEQFF
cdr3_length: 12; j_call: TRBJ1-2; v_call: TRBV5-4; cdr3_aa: CASRWDTSGYTF
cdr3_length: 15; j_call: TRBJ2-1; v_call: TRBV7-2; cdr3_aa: CASRLGGRASNEQFF
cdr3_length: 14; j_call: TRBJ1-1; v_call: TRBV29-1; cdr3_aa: CSVAEGGLYAEAFF
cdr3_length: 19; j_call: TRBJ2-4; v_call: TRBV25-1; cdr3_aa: CASSESRREGPVAKNIQYF
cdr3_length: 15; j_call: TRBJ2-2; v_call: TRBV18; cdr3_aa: CASSTTGGHTGELFF
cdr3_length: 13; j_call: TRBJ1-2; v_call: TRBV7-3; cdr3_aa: CASSLMTGDGYTF
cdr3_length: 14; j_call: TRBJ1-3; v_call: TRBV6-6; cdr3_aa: CASSSPVGGNTIYF
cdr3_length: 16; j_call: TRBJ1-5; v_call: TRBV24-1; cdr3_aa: CATSEGQGGSNQPQHF
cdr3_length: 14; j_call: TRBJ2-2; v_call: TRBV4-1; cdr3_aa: CASRSATSTGELFF
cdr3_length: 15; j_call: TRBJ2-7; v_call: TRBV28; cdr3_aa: CASSLSGRQPYEQYF
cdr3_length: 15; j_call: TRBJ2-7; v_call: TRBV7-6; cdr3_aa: CASSPGGGRIYEQYF
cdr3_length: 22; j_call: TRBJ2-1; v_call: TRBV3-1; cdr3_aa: CASSLEGLRRSGSMSDDNEQFF
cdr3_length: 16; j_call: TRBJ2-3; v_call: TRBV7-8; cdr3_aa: CASSGRSVRDTDTQYF
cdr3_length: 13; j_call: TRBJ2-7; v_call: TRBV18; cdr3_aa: CASRASGNYEQYF
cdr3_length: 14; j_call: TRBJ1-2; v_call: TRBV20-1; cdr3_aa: CSARDEGRVYGYTF
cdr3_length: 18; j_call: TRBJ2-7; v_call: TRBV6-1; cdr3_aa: CASSEERTLSLRLYEQYF
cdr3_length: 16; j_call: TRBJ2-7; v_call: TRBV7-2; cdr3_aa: CASSLGSGQGAGEQYF
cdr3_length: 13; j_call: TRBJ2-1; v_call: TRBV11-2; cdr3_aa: CASSVQVENEQFF
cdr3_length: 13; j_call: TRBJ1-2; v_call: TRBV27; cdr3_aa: CASSFGGLGGYTF
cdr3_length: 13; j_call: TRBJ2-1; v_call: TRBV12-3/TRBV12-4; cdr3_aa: CASSALGHNEQFF
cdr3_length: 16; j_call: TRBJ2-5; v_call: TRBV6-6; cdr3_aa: CASSPTGGRSGETQYF
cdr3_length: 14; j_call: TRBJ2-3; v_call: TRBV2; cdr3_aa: CARRLAGGTDTQYF
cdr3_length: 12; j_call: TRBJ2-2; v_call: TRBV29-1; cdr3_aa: CSVGTRTGELFF
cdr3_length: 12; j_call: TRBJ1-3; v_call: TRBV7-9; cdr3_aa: CAIRGSGNTIYF
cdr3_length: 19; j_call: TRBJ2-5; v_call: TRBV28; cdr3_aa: CASSSTGTSGMGVRETQYF
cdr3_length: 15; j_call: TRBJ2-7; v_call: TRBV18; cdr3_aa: CASSPPGAGTYEQYF
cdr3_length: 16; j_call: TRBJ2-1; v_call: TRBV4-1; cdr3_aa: CASSQDSSGSYNEQFF
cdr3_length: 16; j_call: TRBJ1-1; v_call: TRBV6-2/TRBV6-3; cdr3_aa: CASSLGSTGRNTEAFF
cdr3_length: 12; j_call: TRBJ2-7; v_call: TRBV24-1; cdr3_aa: CATSSTGYEQYF
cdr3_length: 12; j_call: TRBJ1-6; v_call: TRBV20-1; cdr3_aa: CSATVNSSPLHF
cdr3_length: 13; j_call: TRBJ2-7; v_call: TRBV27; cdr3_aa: CASSLRGSYEQYF
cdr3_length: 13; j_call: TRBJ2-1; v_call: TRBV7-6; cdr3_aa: CASSIASGNEQFF